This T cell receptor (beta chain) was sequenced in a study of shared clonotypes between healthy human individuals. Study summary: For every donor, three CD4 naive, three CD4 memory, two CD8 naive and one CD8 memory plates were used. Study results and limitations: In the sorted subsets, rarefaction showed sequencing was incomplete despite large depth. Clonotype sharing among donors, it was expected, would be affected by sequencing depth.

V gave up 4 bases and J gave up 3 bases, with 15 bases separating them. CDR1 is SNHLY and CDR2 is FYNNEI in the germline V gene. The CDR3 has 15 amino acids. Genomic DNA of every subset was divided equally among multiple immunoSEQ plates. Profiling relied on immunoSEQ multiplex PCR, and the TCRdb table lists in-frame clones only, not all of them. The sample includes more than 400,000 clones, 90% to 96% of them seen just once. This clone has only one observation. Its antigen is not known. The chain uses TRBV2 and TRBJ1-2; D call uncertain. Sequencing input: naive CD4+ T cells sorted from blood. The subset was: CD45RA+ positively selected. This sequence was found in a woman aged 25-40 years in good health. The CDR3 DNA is TGTGCCAGCAGTGCCCCTGGACGGACCCACTATGGCTACACCTTC. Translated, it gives CASSAPGRTHYGYTF.